This is a list of T cell receptor beta chains from one sample in a study of blood T cell repertoires in COVID-19. Generated by immunoSEQ multiplex PCR, the TCRdb table keeps only in-frame clones and is missing some. The data contain around 80,000 clones, around nine tenths of them seen just once; the ten biggest clones take up just under 0.6%. The sample comprised peripheral blood. Source of these receptors: a man aged 60-69 years with acute or convalescent COVID-19. CDR3s include the opening cysteine and the closing phenylalanine or tryptophan. D genes are given only for firm matches. Expanded clones are given a class, and other clones once, few, many or no size at all.

J gene,V gene,D gene,clone size,CDR3 DNA,CDR3 protein
TRBJ2-3,TRBV19,TRBD2,once,TGTGCCAGTAGTATCGGACTAGCGGGGGCAGATACGCAGTATTTT,CASSIGLAGADTQYF
TRBJ1-1,TRBV29-1,.,.,TGCAGCGCTTTACAGGGTGCCACTGAAGCTTTCTTT,CSALQGATEAFF
TRBJ1-2,TRBV19,.,.,TGTGCCAGTAGTATAGCAGCAGCGCATAGCTATGGCTACACCTTC,CASSIAAAHSYGYTF
TRBJ2-6,TRBV5-1,.,.,TGCGCCAGCAGCTTGACAGGGTCTGGGGCCAACGTCCTGACTTTC,CASSLTGSGANVLTF
TRBJ1-1,TRBV7-9,.,.,TGTGCCAGCAGCTTAGGAGAACGCACTGAAGCTTTCTTT,CASSLGERTEAFF
TRBJ1-2,TRBV5-6,TRBD1,.,TGTGCCAGCGGGATCAACAGGGGGCGCGGCTACACCTTC,CASGINRGRGYTF
TRBJ1-3,TRBV29-1,.,.,TGCAGCGTTGTACAACAGACTGGAAACACCATATATTTT,CSVVQQTGNTIYF
TRBJ2-1,TRBV7-9,TRBD1,.,TGTGCCAGCAGCTTAGCAACAGGGGGATACGATGAGCAGTTCTTC,CASSLATGGYDEQFF
TRBJ1-1,TRBV5-1,TRBD1,.,TGCGCCAGCAGCGGAGGACAGGGGAGGACTGAAGCTTTCTTT,CASSGGQGRTEAFF
TRBJ2-5,TRBV24-1,TRBD1,.,TGTGCCACCAGTGAAGGGACAGGGAATTTTCAAGAGACCCAGTACTTC,CATSEGTGNFQETQYF
TRBJ2-2,TRBV24-1,TRBD1,.,TGTGCCACCAGTGATTGGGACAGGGGAAAAGCCGGGGAGCTGTTTTTT,CATSDWDRGKAGELFF
TRBJ1-2,TRBV3-1/TRBV3-2,TRBD1,.,TGTGCCAGCAGCCCAGGTTTGGGACAGGGGAGAGGCTACACCTTC,CASSPGLGQGRGYTF
TRBJ2-3,TRBV10-1,.,.,TGCGCCAGCAGTGACCGCAGGGGAGGCACAGATACGCAGTATTTT,CASSDRRGGTDTQYF
TRBJ2-7,TRBV7-9,TRBD2,.,TGTGCCAGCAGCTTATCTAGCGGGAGCAACGAGCAGTACTTC,CASSLSSGSNEQYF
TRBJ2-2,TRBV11-3,TRBD1,.,TGTGCCAGCAGCTTAAATCCAGGACAGGAGCGGGGGGAGCTGTTTTTT,CASSLNPGQERGELFF
TRBJ2-5,TRBV7-8,.,once,TGTGCCAGCAGCTTAGGGGCCTTTACAGAAGAGACCCAGTACTTC,CASSLGAFTEETQYF
TRBJ2-3,TRBV6-5,TRBD2,.,TGTGCCAGCAGGACACTAGCGGGAGGGGGAGATACGCAGTATTTT,CASRTLAGGGDTQYF
TRBJ2-1,TRBV24-1,TRBD2,.,TGTGCCACCAGTGATTTCGGGACTAACTCCTACAATGAGCAGTTCTTC,CATSDFGTNSYNEQFF
TRBJ2-3,TRBV4-1,TRBD2,.,TGCGCCAGCAGCCGCGCGGGAGCCGGAGATACGCAGTATTTT,CASSRAGAGDTQYF